This record covers a single TCR beta chain. Its antigen remains unidentified. Once extracted for a subset, genomic DNA was divided evenly among several immunoSEQ plates. Sequencing was performed with immunoSEQ multiplex PCR; in TCRdb, only in-frame clones are kept and a portion is missing. The sample records about a million clones, roughly 80% being singletons. This entry is derived from a study of shared clonotypes between healthy human individuals. General study findings and limits: The diversity represented, both genetic and in exposure history, was limited by few donors.

Per the germline V gene, CDR1 is MNHEY and CDR2 is SMNVEV (reference sequence). The V end was cut by 0 bases, the J end by 0 bases, with 12 bases between. The CDR3 spans 17 residues. This chain uses TRBV27 with TRBJ1-5; D uncertain. Specimen: memory CD4+ T cells from PBMCs. Subset here: CD45RA-negative fraction. The receptor was isolated from a man aged 18 to 30 in good health. Some clones in this sample may be carry-over from other donors' samples. As DNA, the CDR3 is TGTGCCAGCAGTTTATCAATCGCCGATAATAGCAATCAGCCCCAGCATTTT. Its translation: CASSLSIADNSNQPQHF.